This T cell receptor (gamma chain) was found in a study of Vγ9Vδ2 T cells in congenital toxoplasmosis (dated by TCRdb to 2020 to 2022). Study-level background: To diagnose congenital toxoplasmosis, IgG, IgM and IgA serology, Western blot and an in-house interferon-gamma release assay were used. TCR sequencing covered roughly 5 infected and under 13 uninfected infants at 2 months, plus 3 infected and 4 uninfected infants at 1 year. In this study, researchers looked at the gamma and delta chain CDR3 repertoires of sorted blood gammadelta T cells, comparing infants congenitally infected with T. gondii against uninfected infants. Repertoires were sequenced from infants at 2 months after birth and at 1 year of age.

There are 16 amino acids in the CDR3, from cysteine to phenylalanine inclusive. Only the CDR3 DNA stays, 48 bases, in frame from base 1. CDR1 and CDR2 were assigned from the germline V gene (reference sequence) as GITISATS and ISYDGTV. The same treatment, using spiramycin and/or pyrimethamine plus sulfadiazine plus folinic acid, was given to mothers of both infected and uninfected infants. Every infant, whether infected or uninfected, was delivered at term, after more than 37 weeks of gestation. Around 0.94 mL of blood was used to isolate PBMCs by Lymphoprep gradient centrifugation, after which the PBMCs were cryopreserved in liquid nitrogen and shipped to Belgium. After thawing, PBMCs were labeled with Zombie NIR viability dye and stained with CD3, TCR gammadelta, Vgamma9 and Vdelta2 antibodies. A FACSAria III was used to sort CD3+ TCRgammadelta+ T cells, reaching a mean purity of roughly 98%. For each sample, RNA was extracted from roughly 10,000 sorted gammadelta T cells with the RNeasy Micro Kit. The study infants had mothers who were enrolled with primary T. gondii infection during pregnancy. Peripheral blood samples from the infants were taken at an outpatient microbiology and virology center in Pavia, Italy.

Turning to this clone: Its antigen target is currently unknown. This DNA translates differently at residue 10 from the TCRdb protein, which is that of a much larger clone; a read error is likely, and the protein shown is the DNA's own translation.

cDNA was made by template-switch reverse transcription with TRGC- and TRDC-specific primers in one tube, using SuperScript II. The TRGC primer was designed so that it binds both the TRGC1 and the TRGC2 constant genes. Amplification of TRG and TRD was done with the KAPA Real-Time Library Amplification Kit, and AMPure XP beads were used for purification between steps. Index PCR with the Nextera XT Index Kit was used to add Illumina sequencing adapters. An Illumina MiSeq with the V2 300 kit was used to sequence the TRG and TRD amplicons, producing 150 bp paired-end reads. The authors' analysis ran thus. Before further analysis, read quality was checked using FastQC version 0.11.8. Reads were mapped to GenBank TRG or TRD reference genes, and MiXCR version 3.0.3 was used to assemble CDR3 sequences. MiXCR defaults were kept, except that TRDD gene segments were assembled using 3 rather than 5 consecutive nucleotides. VDJtools version 1.2.1 calculated N additions, CDR3 length, J segment length and clonotype sharing between samples. CDR3 sequences that were out of frame or contained stop codons were left out of the analysis. Infant repertoires were compared for overlap with previously published fetal, cord blood and adult blood Vgamma9Vdelta2 repertoires. For TCRdb, the public reads were processed anew by CATT, and duplicate DNA sequences were folded into one row. The V and J calls, along with clone size, are taken from TCRdb and not from the paper's own processing. The sample records around 390 gamma-chain clones, less than 14% of which are singletons. The ten largest clones add up to roughly a quarter of the sample.

Summary of the overall study and its limitations: Germline-encoded fetal-type TRDV2 CDR3 sequences seemed to be more prevalent in infected than in uninfected 2-month-old infants, with an in utero expansion footprint being suggested. Repertoire differences between infected and uninfected infants were less clearly seen at 1 year of age than at 2 months. Both infected and uninfected infants showed a high prevalence of a public TRGV9 clonotype. Two months was the earliest age with enough suitable sample material for TCR repertoire analysis, so newborn repertoires were not sequenced. At 2 months, TRGV9 and TRDV2 CDR3s of infected infants appeared to carry fewer N additions than uninfected infants, especially TRDV2-TRDJ1 sequences.

The V and J genes are TRGV9 and TRGJP. Sequenced sample: gamma-delta T cells from blood. The origin of this receptor is a child younger than 10 born to a mother with Toxoplasma gondii infection during pregnancy, either congenitally infected or uninfected (not recorded which). The CDR3 protein is CALWEVQELDKKIKVF. The nucleotide sequence is given as TGTGCCTTGTGGGAGGTGCAAGAGTTGGACAAAAAAATCAAGGTATTT.